This is a list of T cell receptor beta chains from one sample in a study of T cells after posttransplantation cyclophosphamide. Using immunoSEQ multiplex PCR, the repertoire was profiled, and TCRdb retains in-frame clones only, with some absent. The sample carries roughly 8,600 clones, under 90% recorded once. The sequencing here drew on CD4+ T cells sorted from blood, taken around 1,400 days after allogeneic stem cell transplant with posttransplant cyclophosphamide. These receptors originate from a female patient aged 50 to 60 who received an allogeneic stem cell transplant from a related donor, was CMV-positive, and had no GVHD. Some T cells may be provided by the graft donor. The CDR3 runs from the conserved cysteine through the conserved F or W. A D gene is named only where the DNA matches it firmly. The size field is filled for only some rows; it gives once, few, many or a size class.

CASSSGLAGLRFSYEQYF	TGTGCCAGCAGTTCGGGACTAGCGGGACTGCGGTTCTCCTACGAGCAGTACTTC	TRBD2	NA	TRBJ2-7	TRBV27
CAISGTQGGEQYF	TGTGCCATCAGTGGGACGCAGGGGGGCGAGCAGTACTTC	NA	once	TRBJ2-7	TRBV10-3
CASSATGYANQPQHF	TGTGCCAGCAGCGCGACCGGGTATGCCAATCAGCCCCAGCATTTT	NA	NA	TRBJ1-5	TRBV9
CASSLDAGFDTQYF	TGTGCCAGCAGCTTAGACGCAGGGTTTGATACGCAGTATTTT	NA	once	TRBJ2-3	TRBV11-3
CATSRDRGLLVSYEQYF	TGTGCCACCAGCAGAGATAGGGGACTGCTGGTATCCTACGAGCAGTACTTC	NA	NA	TRBJ2-7	TRBV15
CASSPRSGTGAYEQYF	TGTGCCAGCTCACCTCGATCCGGGACAGGGGCCTACGAGCAGTACTTC	TRBD1	NA	TRBJ2-7	TRBV18
CASSKETGRVAGSYGYTF	TGTGCCAGCAGCAAAGAAACGGGACGGGTCGCGGGGTCGTATGGCTACACCTTC	NA	few	TRBJ1-2	TRBV21-1
CASGGRGQGGETQYF	TGTGCCAGCGGGGGGCGAGGACAGGGCGGCGAGACCCAGTACTTC	TRBD1	NA	TRBJ2-5	TRBV6-6
CASSFSGDNSPLHF	TGTGCCAGCAGCTTTTCAGGGGACAATTCACCCCTCCACTTT	NA	NA	TRBJ1-6	TRBV7-9
CASSLILFAANGSYNEQFF	TGTGCCAGCAGTTTAATTTTATTCGCGGCTAACGGGAGCTACAATGAGCAGTTCTTC	NA	NA	TRBJ2-1	TRBV28
CASSQDARGGSGNTIYF	TGCGCCAGCAGCCAAGATGCTCGGGGTGGCTCTGGAAACACCATATATTTT	NA	few	TRBJ1-3	TRBV4-3
CASSQASSYNEQFF	TGTGCCAGCAGCCAAGCGAGCTCCTACAATGAGCAGTTCTTC	NA	once	TRBJ2-1	TRBV14
CASSLLSPAGAHNEQFF	TGTGCCAGCAGTTTATTATCTCCGGCGGGGGCACACAATGAGCAGTTCTTC	NA	NA	TRBJ2-1	TRBV28
CASRQGINQPQHF	TGTGCCAGCAGGCAGGGGATCAATCAGCCCCAGCATTTT	NA	once	TRBJ1-5	TRBV6-6
CASRPSPGTANTEAFF	TGTGCCAGCAGACCATCTCCTGGGACAGCAAACACTGAAGCTTTCTTT	TRBD1	NA	TRBJ1-1	TRBV27
CASSMGLRANTEAFF	TGTGCCAGCAGCATGGGACTGAGGGCTAACACTGAAGCTTTCTTT	NA	NA	TRBJ1-1	TRBV21-1
CASSQFGRNTIYF	TGCGCCAGCAGCCAGTTCGGGAGAAACACCATATATTTT	NA	NA	TRBJ1-3	TRBV4-3
CASSVGNSGTFSTDTQYF	TGTGCCAGCAGCGTAGGTAATAGCGGGACCTTCAGCACAGATACGCAGTATTTT	TRBD2	NA	TRBJ2-3	TRBV9
CASSLEDGTVSGNTIYF	TGTGCCAGCAGCTTGGAGGACGGGACAGTATCTGGAAACACCATATATTTT	TRBD1	NA	TRBJ1-3	TRBV5-4
CASSQNLKAKNIQYF	TGTGCCAGTAGTCAGAATCTCAAAGCCAAAAACATTCAGTACTTC	NA	NA	TRBJ2-4	TRBV19
CASSSPATGESSYNEQFF	TGTGCCAGCAGCTCCCCGGCAACAGGGGAAAGCTCCTACAATGAGCAGTTCTTC	TRBD1	NA	TRBJ2-1	TRBV28
CASSLNSGTITDTQYF	TGCGCCAGCAGCTTGAACTCCGGGACTATCACAGATACGCAGTATTTT	TRBD2	NA	TRBJ2-3	TRBV5-1
CASSPRTGSLNTEAFF	TGCGCCAGCAGCCCGAGGACAGGTTCACTGAACACTGAAGCTTTCTTT	TRBD1	NA	TRBJ1-1	TRBV5-1
CASSLARIGTGGYKTEAFF	TGTGCCAGCAGCTTAGCGAGAATTGGGACAGGGGGCTATAAGACTGAAGCTTTCTTT	TRBD1	NA	TRBJ1-1	TRBV7-8
CASSLAGEGYNEQFF	TGTGCCAGCAGTTTGGCGGGAGAGGGGTACAATGAGCAGTTCTTC	TRBD2	NA	TRBJ2-1	TRBV28
CASRPEVGGFEKLFF	TGTGCCAGCAGACCCGAGGTAGGGGGCTTTGAAAAACTGTTTTTT	TRBD1	NA	TRBJ1-4	TRBV25-1
CASSLEGRGQFF	TGTGCCAGCAGCTTAGAAGGGCGGGGGCAGTTCTTC	NA	NA	TRBJ2-1	TRBV11-3
CASSESSGGYGYTF	TGTGCCAGCAGTGAATCGTCAGGGGGCTATGGCTACACCTTC	TRBD1	NA	TRBJ1-2	TRBV25-1